Described below is a single T cell receptor beta chain sequence and its context. Its antigen is unidentified. Full-length variable regions came from constant-region reverse primers plus semi-nested Nested Universal Primer A PCR. TCRdb reanalysed the 5' RACE reads using MiXCR and keeps one entry per CDR3 protein. In the table there are approximately 60,000 distinct CDR3 sequences, around 26% of which are singletons. Study-wide points: Larger-cohort validation covered only one TCR beta V-J rearrangement. Tumor Treg TCRs overlapped most with tumor naive CD4+ cells.

Germline trimming cut 2 bases from V and 5 bases from J; bases unmatched to any gene: 2. Germline values: CDR1 SGHRS, CDR2 YFSETQ. The CDR3 loop spans 13 amino acids. The gene calls are TRBV5-1 and TRBJ2-5; 8 nucleotides match TRBD1. The receptor was derived from a female donor with breast cancer. Source material: tumor-infiltrating memory CD4+ T cells sorted from the breast tumor. Sample subset: memory CD4+ T cells, CD4+CD45RO+CD25-. The chain's CDR3 is CASSFGTGETQYF. DNA for the CDR3: TGCGCCAGCAGCTTTGGGACAGGCGAGACCCAGTACTTC. The full variable domain, its missing parts supplied by reference TRBV5-1 and TRBJ2-5, is KAGVTQTPRYLIKTRGQQVTLSCSPISGHRSVSWYQQTPGQGLQFLFEYFSETQRNKGNFPGRFSGRQFSNSRSEMNVSTLELGDSALYLCASSFGTGETQYFGPGTRLLVL.